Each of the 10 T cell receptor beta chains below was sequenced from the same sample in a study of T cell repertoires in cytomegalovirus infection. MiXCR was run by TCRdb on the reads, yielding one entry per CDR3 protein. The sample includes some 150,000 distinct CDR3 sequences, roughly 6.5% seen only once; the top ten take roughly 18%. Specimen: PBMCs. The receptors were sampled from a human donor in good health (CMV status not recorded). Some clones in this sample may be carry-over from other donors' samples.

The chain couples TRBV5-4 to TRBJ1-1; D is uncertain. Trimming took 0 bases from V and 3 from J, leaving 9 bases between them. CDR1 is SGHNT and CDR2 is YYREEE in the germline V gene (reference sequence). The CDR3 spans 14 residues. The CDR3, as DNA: TGTGCCAGCAGCTTGGTAAACCTCCACACTGAAGCTTTCTTT. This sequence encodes CASSLVNLHTEAFF. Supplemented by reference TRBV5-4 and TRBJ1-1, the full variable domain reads ETGVTQSPTHLIKTRGQQVTLRCSSQSGHNTVSWYQQALGQGPQFIFQYYREEENGRGNFPPRFSGLQFPNYSSELNVNALELDDSALYLCASSLVNLHTEAFFGQGTRLTVV.

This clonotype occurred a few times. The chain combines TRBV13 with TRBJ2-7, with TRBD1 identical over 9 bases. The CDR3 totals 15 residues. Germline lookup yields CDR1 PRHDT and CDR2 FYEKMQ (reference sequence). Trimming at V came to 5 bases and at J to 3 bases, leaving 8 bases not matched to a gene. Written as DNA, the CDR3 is TGTGCCAGCAGCGGCTACAGGGGGCGCAGCTACGAGCAGTACTTC. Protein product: CASSGYRGRSYEQYF.

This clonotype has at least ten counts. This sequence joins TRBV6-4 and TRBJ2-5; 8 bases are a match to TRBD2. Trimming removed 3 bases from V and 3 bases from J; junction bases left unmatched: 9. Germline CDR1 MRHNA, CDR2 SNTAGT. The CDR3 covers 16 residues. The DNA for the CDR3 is TGTGCCAGCAGTGAGCCAGTAGCGGGGAAGGAAGAGACCCAGTACTTC. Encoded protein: CASSEPVAGKEETQYF.

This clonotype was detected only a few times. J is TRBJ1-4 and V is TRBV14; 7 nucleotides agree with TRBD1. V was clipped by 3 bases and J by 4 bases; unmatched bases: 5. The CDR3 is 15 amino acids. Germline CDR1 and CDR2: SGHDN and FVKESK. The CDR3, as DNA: TGTGCCAGCAGCCATGGGACAGCCATTAATGAAAAACTGTTTTTT. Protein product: CASSHGTAINEKLFF. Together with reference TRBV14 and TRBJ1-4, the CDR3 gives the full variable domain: EAGVTQFPSHSVIEKGQTVTLRCDPISGHDNLYWYRRVMGKEIKFLLHFVKESKQDESGMPNNRFLAERTGGTYSTLKVQPAELEDSGVYFCASSHGTAINEKLFFGSGTQLSVL.

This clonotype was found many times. The CDR3 here is CASSLGGDHYEQYF. The CDR3 DNA reads TGTGCCAGCAGCTTAGGTGGGGACCACTACGAGCAGTACTTC. This chain joins TRBV7-2 and TRBJ2-7; perhaps D is TRBD1 or TRBD2 (5 bases each). There are 14 residues in the CDR3. CDR1 SGHTA and CDR2 FQGNSA come from the germline V gene. V dropped 1 base and J dropped 3 bases, with 10 bases sitting between them. The variable domain in full, completed from reference TRBV7-2 and TRBJ2-7, reads GAGVSQSPSNKVTEKGKDVELRCDPISGHTALYWYRQSLGQGLEFLIYFQGNSAPDKSGLPSDRFSAERTGGSVSTLTIQRTQQEDSAVYLCASSLGGDHYEQYFGPGTRLTVT.

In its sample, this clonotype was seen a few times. CDR3 coding DNA: TGTGCCAGCACCCGAGAAGGGGTCTACGAGCAGTACTTC. As protein: CASTREGVYEQYF. The chain recombines TRBV2 with TRBJ2-7, with D possibly being TRBD1 (5 bases). CDR3 size: 13 residues. Trimming removed 7 bases at V and 3 bases at J, with 13 bases between. Per the germline V gene, CDR1 is SNHLY and CDR2 is FYNNEI.

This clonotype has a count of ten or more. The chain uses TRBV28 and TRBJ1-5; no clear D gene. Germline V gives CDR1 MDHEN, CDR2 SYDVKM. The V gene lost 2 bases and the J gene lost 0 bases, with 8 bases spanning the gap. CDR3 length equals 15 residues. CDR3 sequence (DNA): TGTGCCAGCAGTTTAACTGATTATAGCAATCAGCCCCAGCATTTT. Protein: CASSLTDYSNQPQHF.

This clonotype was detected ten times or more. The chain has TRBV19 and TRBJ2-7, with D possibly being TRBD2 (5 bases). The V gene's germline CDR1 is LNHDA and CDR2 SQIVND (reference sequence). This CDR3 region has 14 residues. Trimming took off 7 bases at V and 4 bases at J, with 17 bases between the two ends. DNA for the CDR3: TGTGCCAGTAAGGAGAGCAGCGGAATTTACGAGCAGTACTTC. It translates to CASKESSGIYEQYF.

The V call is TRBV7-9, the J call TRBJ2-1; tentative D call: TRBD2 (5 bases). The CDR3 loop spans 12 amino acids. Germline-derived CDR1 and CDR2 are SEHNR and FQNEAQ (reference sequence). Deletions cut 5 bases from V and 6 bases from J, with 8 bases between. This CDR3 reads CASSPLVNEQFF. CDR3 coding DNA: TGTGCCAGCAGCCCACTAGTCAATGAGCAGTTCTTC.

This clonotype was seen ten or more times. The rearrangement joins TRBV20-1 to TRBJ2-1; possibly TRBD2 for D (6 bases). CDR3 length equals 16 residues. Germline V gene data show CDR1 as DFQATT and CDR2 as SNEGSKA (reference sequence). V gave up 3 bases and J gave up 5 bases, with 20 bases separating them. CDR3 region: CSASSLASAKDNEQFF. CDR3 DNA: TGCAGTGCTAGCTCTCTGGCTAGCGCGAAAGACAATGAGCAGTTCTTC.